One sample yielded the 21 T cell receptor beta chains listed below, sequenced in a study of blood T cell repertoires in COVID-19. Measured with immunoSEQ multiplex PCR; TCRdb has only the in-frame clones, and not every one. The data contain some 81,000 clones, 90% to 95% of them singletons. Sequencing was performed on peripheral blood. Receptors originate from a human donor with active COVID-19. The donor label of this sample is uncertain.

This chain connects TRBV5-1 to TRBJ2-7; 7 bases align to TRBD2. With 1 base clipped from V and 6 bases from J, the junction kept 7 bases outside the gene matches. Germline V gene data show CDR1 as SGHRS and CDR2 as YFSETQ. The CDR3 totals 14 residues. As DNA, the CDR3 is TGCGCCAGCAGCTTGATCGCGGGAGTGGCCGAGCAGTACTTC. Residues: CASSLIAGVAEQYF.

This clone turned up a few times. This CDR3 is CASSPAAGSYGYTF. The CDR3 nucleotides read TGTGCCAGCAGCCCCGCCGCAGGCTCCTATGGCTACACCTTC. The chain has TRBV3-1 (or the pseudogene TRBV3-2) and TRBJ1-2; D gene uncertain. This CDR3 spans 14 amino acids. V lost 4 bases and J lost 4, with 13 bases in between. Looked up from germline, CDR1 is LGHDT and CDR2 is YNNKEL (reference sequence).

J is TRBJ2-5 and V is TRBV7-7; D is unresolved. The length of the CDR3 is 13 residues. Germline CDR1 and CDR2: SSHAT and FNYEAQ (reference sequence). Trimming stripped 2 bases from V and 2 bases from J, with 6 bases between. In DNA, the CDR3 is TGTGCCAGCAGCTTAAACAGACAAGAGACCCAGTACTTC. This codes for CASSLNRQETQYF.

The rearrangement joins TRBV19 to TRBJ2-4; no clear D. V was trimmed by 5 bases and J by 3 bases, leaving 17 bases between them. The CDR3 sequence is 16 residues long. Per germline, CDR1 LNHDA and CDR2 SQIVND (reference sequence). CDR3 region: CASSSISDRGKNIQYF. The CDR3 nucleotides read TGTGCCAGTAGTTCAATCTCAGATAGAGGCAAAAACATTCAGTACTTC.

The rearrangement joins TRBV18 to TRBJ2-7; 10 bases line up with TRBD2. The CDR3 is made up of 14 amino acids. Trimming took 3 bases from V and 2 from J; bases not matched to a gene: 1. Looked up from germline, CDR1 is KGHSH and CDR2 is LQKENI. CDR3 DNA: TGTGCCAGCTCACCGCTAGCGGGGGCCTACGAGCAGTACTTC. This encodes CASSPLAGAYEQYF.

The chain has TRBV6-1 and TRBJ1-1; D call uncertain. Germline assignment: CDR1 MNHNS and CDR2 SASEGT. The CDR3 covers 13 residues. The V gene lost 2 bases and the J gene lost 7 bases, with 11 bases spanning the gap. This CDR3 reads CASSERTDGEAFF. In DNA form, the CDR3 reads TGTGCCAGCAGTGAAAGAACAGATGGTGAAGCTTTCTTT.

V usage is TRBV6-5 and J usage is TRBJ1-1; D gene ambiguous. V lost 0 bases, J lost 1 base, and 6 bases lay in between. Germline V gene data show CDR1 as MNHEY and CDR2 as SVGAGI. This CDR3 comprises 14 residues. The CDR3 nucleotides read TGTGCCAGCAGTTACTCGGGCAGGAACACTGAAGCTTTCTTT. Its translation: CASSYSGRNTEAFF.

This chain uses TRBV4-1 with TRBJ2-3; 8 bases line up with TRBD1. The CDR3 is 16 amino acids. Trimming took 1 base from V and 2 from J; bases not matched to a gene: 5. CDR1 and CDR2 from the germline V gene are MGHRA and YSYEKL. CDR3 residues: CASSQAGGLITDTQYF. The DNA for the CDR3 is TGCGCCAGCAGCCAAGCAGGGGGCTTGATCACAGATACGCAGTATTTT.

This chain connects TRBV12-5 to TRBJ2-1; 9 nucleotides match TRBD1. The CDR3 is 15 amino acids. Germline-derived CDR1 and CDR2 are LGHNT and FRNRAP. V was clipped by 5 bases and J by 7 bases; unmatched bases: 9. The CDR3 DNA reads as TGTGCTAGTGGTGGCGACAGGGGGAACATGAATGAGCAGTTCTTC. The encoded protein is CASGGDRGNMNEQFF.

The genes are TRBV7-6 and TRBJ2-5; TRBD2 is a possible D gene (7 bases). Germline CDR1 SGHVS, CDR2 FNYEAQ. With 4 bases removed from V and 1 base from J, the gap between germline ends came to 22 bases. This CDR3 comprises 18 residues. Here the CDR3 reads CASSSGGGGGLSQETQYF. The CDR3 DNA follows: TGTGCCAGCAGCTCAGGTGGAGGGGGGGGCCTCTCCCAAGAGACCCAGTACTTC.

This chain joins TRBV5-4 and TRBJ2-3; tentative D call: TRBD2 (7 bases). Trimming stripped 2 bases from V and 2 bases from J, with 12 bases between. The CDR3 runs 15 residues. CDR1 is SGHNT, CDR2 YYREEE, per germline (reference sequence). In nucleotides, the CDR3 is TGTGCCAGCAGCTTTCCAGGGGACTACACAGATACGCAGTATTTT. Translated, it gives CASSFPGDYTDTQYF.

The chain carries TRBV10-3 and TRBJ1-3, with 10 positions matching TRBD1. V lost 11 bases to trimming and J lost 0 bases; unmatched junction nucleotides: 7. CDR1 is ENHRY and CDR2 is SYGVKD in the germline V gene. The CDR3 has 15 amino acids. The CDR3 coding sequence is TGTGCCTCGACAGGGGGCCCGAGCTCTGGAAACACCATATATTTT. Translating gives CASTGGPSSGNTIYF.

CDR3 DNA sequence: TGTGCCAGCAGCTCTCGCAGGGAAGGTTCACCCCTCCACTTT. Protein product: CASSSRREGSPLHF. This chain connects TRBV9 to TRBJ1-6; a weak D match, TRBD1 (5 bases). The CDR3 is made up of 14 amino acids. Germline CDR1 SGDLS, CDR2 YYNGEE. Trimming pared 4 bases from V and 9 bases from J, leaving 14 bases between.

V usage is TRBV5-1 and J usage is TRBJ1-1, with D possibly TRBD1 on 5 matching bases. Germline V gives CDR1 SGHRS, CDR2 YFSETQ. Between the trimmed V and J ends, which lost 5 bases and 4 bases, there was a span of 12 bases. CDR3 length equals 13 residues. The CDR3 loop is CASSPDSRTEAFF. DNA of the CDR3: TGCGCCAGCAGTCCTGACAGTCGCACTGAAGCTTTCTTT.

V usage is TRBV5-1 and J usage is TRBJ2-3; D is possibly TRBD2 (6 bases). CDR1 is SGHRS, CDR2 YFSETQ, per germline. This CDR3 is 15 amino acids long. Trimming took off 4 bases at V and 2 bases at J, with 14 bases between the two ends. The CDR3 DNA reads as TGCGCCAGCAGCCCTGGACTACAGATCACAGATACGCAGTATTTT. It specifies CASSPGLQITDTQYF.

This chain links TRBV19 with TRBJ2-7; 8 bases match TRBD1. CDR1 and CDR2 (germline): LNHDA, SQIVND (reference sequence). The length of the CDR3 is 15 residues. V lost 1 base to trimming and J lost 2 bases; unmatched junction nucleotides: 4. CDR3 protein: CASSIGQGAAYEQYF. DNA of the CDR3: TGTGCCAGTAGTATAGGTCAGGGGGCGGCCTACGAGCAGTACTTC.

The chain uses TRBV2 and TRBJ2-5; D is unclear. The CDR3 covers 11 residues. Trimming removed 5 bases from V and 3 bases from J, with 4 bases in between. Germline CDR1 is SNHLY and CDR2 is FYNNEI. The CDR3 DNA is TGTGCCAGCAGTAATAAAGAGACCCAGTACTTC. This codes for CASSNKETQYF.

The chain uses TRBV7-2 and TRBJ2-7; the D is unclear. This CDR3 region has 12 residues. CDR1 and CDR2 (germline): SGHTA, FQGNSA. The V end was cut by 2 bases, the J end by 3 bases, with 5 bases between. CDR3 sequence: CASSLTNYEQYF. The CDR3 DNA reads TGTGCCAGCAGCTTAACAAACTACGAGCAGTACTTC.

The chain couples TRBV11-3 to TRBJ2-7; 11 positions match TRBD2. Germline trimming cut 5 bases from V and 2 bases from J; bases unmatched to any gene: 5. Germline V gene data show CDR1 as SGHNT and CDR2 as YENEEA. The CDR3 length is 15 residues. As DNA, the CDR3 is TGTGCCAGCAGCCCAGGGACTAGCGGCACCTACGAGCAGTACTTC. As protein: CASSPGTSGTYEQYF.

The chain links TRBV9 to TRBJ2-1, with D possibly matching TRBD1 (6 bases). The CDR3 contains 15 residues. With 3 bases removed from V and 3 bases from J, the gap between germline ends came to 13 bases. Germline V lookup: CDR1 SGDLS, CDR2 YYNGEE. The DNA for the CDR3 is TGTGCCAGCAGCGCGGGACACTCAAACTACAATGAGCAGTTCTTC. Protein product: CASSAGHSNYNEQFF. The full variable domain, its missing parts supplied by reference TRBV9 and TRBJ2-1, is DSGVTQTPKHLITATGQRVTLRCSPRSGDLSVYWYQQSLDQGLQFLIQYYNGEERAKGNILERFSAQQFPDLHSELNLSSLELGDSALYFCASSAGHSNYNEQFFGPGTRLTVL.

The chain is built from TRBV28 and TRBJ2-6; 10 positions match TRBD1. The J segment lost 4 bases and the V segment lost 5 bases, leaving 8 bases of the junction unmatched. The CDR3 runs 17 residues. The V gene's germline CDR1 is MDHEN and CDR2 SYDVKM. The CDR3 region has the DNA TGTGCCAGCAGTGTTCGACAGGGGGCGTTAGGGGCCAACGTCCTGACTTTC. Amino acids: CASSVRQGALGANVLTF. Full variable domain (rest looked up from reference TRBV28 and TRBJ2-6): DVKVTQSSRYLVKRTGEKVFLECVQDMDHENMFWYRQDPGLGLRLIYFSYDVKMKEKGDIPEGYSVSREKKERFSLILESASTNQTSMYLCASSVRQGALGANVLTFGAGSRLTVL.